The count of the clone carrying this TCR beta chain is one. The antigen is unknown. This entry belongs to a study of blood T cells in healthy people across ages. Study outcomes and limitations: It was held that the diversity estimates obtained from one million T cells were underestimates. The CMV status of each donor remained undetermined, and this could have confounded shifts in expanded clonotypes.

With a J-beta primer mix and a sample-barcoded 5' primer, a second PCR ran about 7 to 12 cycles. MiXCR was run by TCRdb on the 5' RACE reads, yielding one entry per CDR3 protein. Of hundreds of thousands of distinct CDR3 sequences in the sample, 40% to 50% were seen once. Drawing of peripheral blood yielded ten milliliters from each donor. Germline V CDR1 and CDR2: LGHNA, YSLEER. The CDR3 spans 15 residues. The V gene lost 0 bases and the J gene lost 4 bases, with 11 bases spanning the gap. The sequencing input was blood. J is TRBJ2-3 and V is TRBV4-3; D unresolved. The clonotype was recovered from a man between 60 and 75 years old in good health. CDR3 protein: CASSQDFARSDTQYF. DNA for the CDR3: TGCGCCAGCAGCCAAGATTTTGCTAGATCAGATACGCAGTATTTT.